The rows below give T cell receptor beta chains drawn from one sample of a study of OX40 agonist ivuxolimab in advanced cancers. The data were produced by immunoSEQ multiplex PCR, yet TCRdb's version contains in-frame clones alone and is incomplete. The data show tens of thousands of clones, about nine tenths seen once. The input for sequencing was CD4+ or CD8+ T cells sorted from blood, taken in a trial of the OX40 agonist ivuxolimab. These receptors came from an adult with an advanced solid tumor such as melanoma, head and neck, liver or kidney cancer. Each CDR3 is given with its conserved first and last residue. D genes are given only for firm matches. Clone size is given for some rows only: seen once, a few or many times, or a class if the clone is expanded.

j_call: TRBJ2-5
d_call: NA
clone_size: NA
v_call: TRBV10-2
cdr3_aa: CASSERSALAQYF
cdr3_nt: TGCGCCAGCAGTGAGCGTTCAGCCTTGGCCCAGTACTTC

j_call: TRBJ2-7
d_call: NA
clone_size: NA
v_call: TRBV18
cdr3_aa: CASSSVGTSYEQYF
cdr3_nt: TGTGCCAGCTCAAGCGTCGGGACCAGCTACGAGCAGTACTTC

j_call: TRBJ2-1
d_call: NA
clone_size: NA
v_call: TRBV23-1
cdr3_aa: CASSQFSGSQSSYNEQFF
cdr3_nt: TGCGCCAGCAGTCAATTTTCAGGGTCCCAAAGCTCCTACAATGAGCAGTTCTTC

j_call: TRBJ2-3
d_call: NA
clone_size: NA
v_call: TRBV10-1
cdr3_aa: CASSEQKPTTDTQYF
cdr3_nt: TGCGCCAGCAGCGAACAGAAACCTACAACAGATACGCAGTATTTT

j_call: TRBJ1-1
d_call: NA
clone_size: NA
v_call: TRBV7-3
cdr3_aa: CASIARGGTEAFF
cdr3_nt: TGTGCCAGCATAGCAAGGGGTGGAACTGAAGCTTTCTTT

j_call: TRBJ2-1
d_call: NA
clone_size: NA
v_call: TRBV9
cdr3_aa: CASSVFGAYNEQFF
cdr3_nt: TGTGCCAGCAGCGTGTTCGGAGCCTACAATGAGCAGTTCTTC

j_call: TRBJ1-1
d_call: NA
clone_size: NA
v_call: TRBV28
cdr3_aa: CASSLGGNTEAFF
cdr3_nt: TGTGCCAGCAGTTTGGGGGGAAACACTGAAGCTTTCTTT

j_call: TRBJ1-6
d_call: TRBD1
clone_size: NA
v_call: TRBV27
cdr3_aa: CASSPQRGQGHSSYNSPLHF
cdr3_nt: TGTGCCAGCAGTCCCCAGAGAGGACAGGGACATAGCTCCTATAATTCACCCCTCCACTTT

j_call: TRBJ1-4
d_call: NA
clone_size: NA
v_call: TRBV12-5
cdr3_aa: CASGSASEKLFF
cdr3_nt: TGTGCTAGTGGTTCCGCTTCGGAAAAACTGTTTTTT

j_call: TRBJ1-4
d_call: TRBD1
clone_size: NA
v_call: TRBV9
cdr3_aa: CASSGDRENEKLFF
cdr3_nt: TGTGCCAGCAGCGGAGACAGGGAAAATGAAAAACTGTTTTTT

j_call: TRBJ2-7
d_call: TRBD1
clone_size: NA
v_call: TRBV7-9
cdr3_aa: CASSPGQNLGVEQYF
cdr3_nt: TGTGCCAGCAGCCCGGGACAGAACCTGGGAGTCGAGCAGTACTTC

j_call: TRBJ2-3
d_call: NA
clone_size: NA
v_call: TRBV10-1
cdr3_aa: CATSGTPIPDTQYF
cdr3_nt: TGCGCCACCTCCGGGACCCCAATACCGGATACGCAGTATTTT

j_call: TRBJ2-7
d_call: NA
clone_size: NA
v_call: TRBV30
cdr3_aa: CAWQPDTQGEQYF
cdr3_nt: TGTGCCTGGCAGCCAGACACCCAGGGCGAGCAGTACTTC

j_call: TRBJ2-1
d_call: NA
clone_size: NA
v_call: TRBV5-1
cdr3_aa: CASSRENEQFF
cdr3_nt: TGCGCCAGCAGCCGCGAGAATGAGCAGTTCTTC

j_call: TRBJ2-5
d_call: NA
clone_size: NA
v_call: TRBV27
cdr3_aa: CASRPQGQETQYF
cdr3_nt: TGTGCCAGCAGGCCTCAGGGGCAAGAGACCCAGTACTTC

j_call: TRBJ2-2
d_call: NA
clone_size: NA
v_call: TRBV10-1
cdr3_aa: CASSDTGELFF
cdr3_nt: TGCGCCAGCAGTGACACCGGGGAGCTGTTTTTT

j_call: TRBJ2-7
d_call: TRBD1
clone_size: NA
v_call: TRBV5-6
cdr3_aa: CASSWGTGAYEQYF
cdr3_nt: TGTGCCAGCAGTTGGGGGACAGGAGCCTACGAGCAGTACTTC

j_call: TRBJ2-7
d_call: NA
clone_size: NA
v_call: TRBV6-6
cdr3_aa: CASSYVAFSYEQYF
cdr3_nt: TGTGCCAGCAGTTACGTAGCCTTCTCCTACGAGCAGTACTTC

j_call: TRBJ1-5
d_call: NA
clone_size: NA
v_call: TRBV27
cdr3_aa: CASSTTRSGTEDQPQHF
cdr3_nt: TGTGCCAGCAGTACCACCCGCTCCGGGACGGAGGATCAGCCCCAGCATTTT

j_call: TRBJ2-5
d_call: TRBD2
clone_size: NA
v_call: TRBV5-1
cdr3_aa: CAGGAGGILRETQYF
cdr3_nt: TGCGCCGGCGGCGCGGGAGGGATCCTCCGGGAGACCCAGTACTTC

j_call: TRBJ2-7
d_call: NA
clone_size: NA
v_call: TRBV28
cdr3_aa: CASSFFGGRHPYEQYF
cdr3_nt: TGTGCCAGCAGTTTTTTTGGGGGGAGGCACCCCTACGAGCAGTACTTC

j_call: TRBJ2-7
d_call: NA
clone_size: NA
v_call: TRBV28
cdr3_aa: CASRTQGYEQYF
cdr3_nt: TGTGCCTCGAGGACCCAAGGCTACGAGCAGTACTTC

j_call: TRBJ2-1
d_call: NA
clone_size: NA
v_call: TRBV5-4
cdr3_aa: CASSMITDEQFF
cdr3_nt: TGTGCCAGCAGCATGATAACGGATGAGCAGTTCTTC

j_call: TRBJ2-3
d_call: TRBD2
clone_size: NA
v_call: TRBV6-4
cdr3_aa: CASSEASGSTDTQYF
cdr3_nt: TGTGCCAGCAGTGAGGCTAGCGGGAGCACAGATACGCAGTATTTT

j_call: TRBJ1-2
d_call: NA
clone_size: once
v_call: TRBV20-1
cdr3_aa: CSAPGAYGYTF
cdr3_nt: TGCAGTGCTCCTGGGGCTTATGGCTACACCTTC

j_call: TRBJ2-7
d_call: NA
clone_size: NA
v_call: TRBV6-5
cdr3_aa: CASSLYYEQYF
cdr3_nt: TGTGCCAGCAGTCTCTACTACGAGCAGTACTTC

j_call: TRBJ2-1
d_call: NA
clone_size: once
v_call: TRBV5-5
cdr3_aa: CASSPASEQFF
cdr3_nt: TGTGCCAGCAGCCCTGCAAGTGAGCAGTTCTTC

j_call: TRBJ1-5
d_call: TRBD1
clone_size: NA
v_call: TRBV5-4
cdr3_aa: CASSRDRGIDQPQHF
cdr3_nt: TGTGCCAGCAGCCGGGACAGAGGGATAGATCAGCCCCAGCATTTT

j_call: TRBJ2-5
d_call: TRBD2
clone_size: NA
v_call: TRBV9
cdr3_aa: CASSVAGGTRETQYF
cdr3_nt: TGTGCCAGCAGCGTAGCGGGAGGGACGCGGGAGACCCAGTACTTC

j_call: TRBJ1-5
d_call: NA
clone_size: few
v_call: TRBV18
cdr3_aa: CASTLGLNSNQPQHF
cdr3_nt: TGTGCCAGCACTCTGGGACTGAATAGCAATCAGCCCCAGCATTTT

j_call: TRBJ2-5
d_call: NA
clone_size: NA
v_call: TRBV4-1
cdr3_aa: CASSQDFARARETQYF
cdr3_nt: TGCGCCAGCAGCCAAGACTTTGCCAGGGCTCGGGAGACCCAGTACTTC